These 8 T cell receptor beta chains were sequenced from one sample in a study of cytomegalovirus exposure and HLA in healthy donors (dated by TCRdb to about 2017). Libraries were built with the immunoSEQ multiplex PCR assay. A mixture of 60 forward primers for TCR Vbeta segments and 13 reverse primers for TCR Jbeta segments was used in the multiplex PCR. Imported from immuneACCESS, the table was reduced by TCRdb to in-frame sequences with V and J called. These copies leave out some clones; in studies compared against another copy, an unresolved V gene accounts for under half, and the cause of the remainder is not known. In all, the sample holds roughly 140,000 clones, and 60% to 80% of those were seen once. The ten largest clones capture roughly 0.69% of the sample. The sequenced material came from PBMCs. These receptors were obtained from a male donor in good health and CMV-seronegative.

The chain carries TRBV6-5 and TRBJ2-1, with 10 bases fitting TRBD2. Germline values: CDR1 MNHEY, CDR2 SVGAGI. This CDR3 region has 16 residues. The J segment lost 5 bases and the V segment lost 2 bases, leaving 6 bases of the junction unmatched. The CDR3 DNA follows: TGTGCCAGCAGTTACGCAACTAGCGGGGCTAACAATGAGCAGTTCTTC. Translation gives CASSYATSGANNEQFF.

This chain connects TRBV5-1 to TRBJ1-3; TRBD1 agrees at 8 bases. The germline V gene has CDR1 SGHRS and CDR2 YFSETQ. The CDR3 has 14 amino acids. V lost 2 bases to trimming and J lost 7 bases; unmatched junction nucleotides: 5. CDR3 residues: CASSLGTGTNTIYF. The CDR3 bases are TGCGCCAGCAGCTTAGGGACAGGAACGAACACCATATATTTT.

V and J are TRBV27 and TRBJ2-7; TRBD1 aligns across 10 bases. The length of the CDR3 is 14 residues. The ends lost 1 base at V and 7 bases at J; junction bases unmatched: 4. Per germline, CDR1 MNHEY and CDR2 SMNVEV (reference sequence). Here the CDR3 DNA reads TGTGCCAGCAGTTTATTGGGGACAGGGGTTGAGCAGTACTTC. This codes for CASSLLGTGVEQYF.

This clone was detected only a few times. At one end the junction does not follow the germline gene, possibly because of a read error. The chain has TRBV5-4 and TRBJ1-1; D remains unclear. The CDR3 is made up of 15 amino acids. Germline loops: CDR1 SGHNT, CDR2 YYREEE (reference sequence). The DNA of the CDR3 is TGCGCCAGCAGCCAAGAGGGATACCAGAACACTGAAGCTTTCTTT. Protein sequence: CASSQEGYQNTEAFF.

This clone was seen a few times. The V call is TRBV9, the J call TRBJ1-2, with 10 bases that match TRBD1. The V gene's germline CDR1 is SGDLS and CDR2 YYNGEE. The ends lost 2 bases at V and 6 bases at J; junction bases unmatched: 10. This CDR3 has 16 amino acids. The CDR3 reads CASSVAPDRGPDGYTF. CDR3 nucleotides: TGTGCCAGCAGCGTCGCCCCTGACAGGGGGCCTGATGGCTACACCTTC.

The CDR3 loop is CASSRYQPQHF. In DNA, the CDR3 is TGTGCCAGCAGCCGGTATCAGCCCCAGCATTTT. The V gene is TRBV28, the J gene TRBJ1-5; D is unresolved. The germline gives CDR1 MDHEN, CDR2 SYDVKM. V shed 6 bases and J shed 5 bases, with 5 bases lying between them. The CDR3 runs 11 residues.

V gene TRBV27 combines with J gene TRBJ2-7; 7 bases match TRBD2. After removal of 0 bases from V and 5 bases from J, the junction contained 7 bases not matched to a gene. The V gene's germline CDR1 is MNHEY and CDR2 SMNVEV (reference sequence). The CDR3 totals 15 residues. The CDR3, as DNA: TGTGCCAGCAGTTTATCCATGGGGGGGTGGAACGAGCAGTACTTC. Protein: CASSLSMGGWNEQYF.

The gene calls are TRBV27 and TRBJ1-4; D is possibly TRBD1 (6 bases). The germline CDR1 and CDR2 sequences are MNHEY and SMNVEV (reference sequence). V lost 5 bases and J lost 0, with 10 bases in between. The CDR3 sequence is 15 residues long. CDR3 DNA: TGTGCCAGCAGTCCAGGGACATCAACTAATGAAAAACTGTTTTTT. It encodes CASSPGTSTNEKLFF.